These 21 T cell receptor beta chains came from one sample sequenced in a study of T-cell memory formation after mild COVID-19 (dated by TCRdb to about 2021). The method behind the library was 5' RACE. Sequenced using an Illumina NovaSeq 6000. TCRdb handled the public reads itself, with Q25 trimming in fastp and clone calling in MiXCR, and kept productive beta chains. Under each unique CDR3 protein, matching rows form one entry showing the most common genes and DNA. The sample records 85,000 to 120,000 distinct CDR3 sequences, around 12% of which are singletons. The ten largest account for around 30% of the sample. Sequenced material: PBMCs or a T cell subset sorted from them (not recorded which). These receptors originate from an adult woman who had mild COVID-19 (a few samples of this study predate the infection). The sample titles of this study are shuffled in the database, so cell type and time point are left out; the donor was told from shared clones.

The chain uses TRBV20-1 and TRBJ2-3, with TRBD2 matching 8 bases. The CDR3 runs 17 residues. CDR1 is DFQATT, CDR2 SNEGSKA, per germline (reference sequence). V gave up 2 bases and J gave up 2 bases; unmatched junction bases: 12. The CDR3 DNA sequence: TGCAGTGCTAGACCCACGCCACTAGCGGAGGACACAGATACGCAGTATTTT. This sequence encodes CSARPTPLAEDTDTQYF.

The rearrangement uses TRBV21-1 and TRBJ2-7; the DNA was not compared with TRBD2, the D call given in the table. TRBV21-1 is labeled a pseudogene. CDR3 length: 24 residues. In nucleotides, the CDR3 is TGTGCCAGCAGCAAAGTCGGCAATCCTATCCTCTCCGGGACTAGCGGGATGAGCTCCTACGAGCAGTACTTC. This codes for CASSKVGNPILSGTSGMSSYEQYF.

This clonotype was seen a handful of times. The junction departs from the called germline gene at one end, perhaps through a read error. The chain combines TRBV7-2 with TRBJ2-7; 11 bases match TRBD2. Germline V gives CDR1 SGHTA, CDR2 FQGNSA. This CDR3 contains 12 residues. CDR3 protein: CASSLLAGEEDF. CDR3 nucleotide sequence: TGTGCCAGCAGCCTACTAGCGGGAGAGGAGGACTTC. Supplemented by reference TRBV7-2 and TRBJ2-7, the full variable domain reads GAGVSQSPSNKVTEKGKDVELRCDPISGHTALYWYRQSLGQGLEFLIYFQGNSAPDKSGLPSDRFSAERTGGSVSTLTIQRTQQEDSAVYLCASSLLAGEEDFGPGTRLTVT.

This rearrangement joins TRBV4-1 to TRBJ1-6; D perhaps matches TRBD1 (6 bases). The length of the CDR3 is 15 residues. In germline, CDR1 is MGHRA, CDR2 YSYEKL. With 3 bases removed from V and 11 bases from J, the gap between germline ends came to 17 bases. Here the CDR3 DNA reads TGCGCCAGCAGCCACCGGACAGTATCCTCGGCACCCCTCCACTTT. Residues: CASSHRTVSSAPLHF.

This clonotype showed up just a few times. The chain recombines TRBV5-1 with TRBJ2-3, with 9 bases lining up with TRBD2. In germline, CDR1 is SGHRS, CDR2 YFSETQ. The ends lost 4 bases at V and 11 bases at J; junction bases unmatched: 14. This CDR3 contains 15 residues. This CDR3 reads CASSEAASGAHVQYF. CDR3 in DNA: TGCGCCAGCAGCGAGGCGGCTAGCGGGGCTCACGTGCAGTATTTT. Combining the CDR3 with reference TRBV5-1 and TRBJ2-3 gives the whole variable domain KAGVTQTPRYLIKTRGQQVTLSCSPISGHRSVSWYQQTPGQGLQFLFEYFSETQRNKGNFPGRFSGRQFSNSRSEMNVSTLELGDSALYLCASSEAASGAHVQYFGPGTRLTVL.

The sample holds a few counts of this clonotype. The CDR3 sequence is CASSLRAITDTQYF. As DNA, the CDR3 is TGTGCCAGCAGCCTCAGAGCAATCACAGATACGCAGTATTTT. The J gene is TRBJ2-3, the V gene TRBV28; D remains ambiguous. Germline-derived CDR1 and CDR2 are MDHEN and SYDVKM. The CDR3 loop spans 14 amino acids. V shed 6 bases and J shed 2 bases, with 12 bases lying between them.

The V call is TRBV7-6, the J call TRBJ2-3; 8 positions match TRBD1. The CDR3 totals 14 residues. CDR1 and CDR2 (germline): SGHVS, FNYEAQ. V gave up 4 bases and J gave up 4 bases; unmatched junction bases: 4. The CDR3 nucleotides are TGTGCCAGCAGCTCCGAACAGGGGGCAGATACGCAGTATTTT. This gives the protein CASSSEQGADTQYF. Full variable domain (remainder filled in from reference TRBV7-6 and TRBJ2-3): GAGVSQSPRYKVTKRGQDVALRCDPISGHVSLYWYRQALGQGPEFLTYFNYEAQQDKSGLPNDRFSAERPEGSISTLTIQRTEQRDSAMYRCASSSEQGADTQYFGPGTRLTVL.

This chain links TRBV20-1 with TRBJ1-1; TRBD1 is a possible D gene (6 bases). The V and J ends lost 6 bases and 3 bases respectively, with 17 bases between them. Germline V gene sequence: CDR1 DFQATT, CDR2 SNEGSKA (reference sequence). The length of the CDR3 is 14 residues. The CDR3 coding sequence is TGCAGTGCCAGCGATCCAGGGGCTGACACTGAAGCTTTCTTT. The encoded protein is CSASDPGADTEAFF.

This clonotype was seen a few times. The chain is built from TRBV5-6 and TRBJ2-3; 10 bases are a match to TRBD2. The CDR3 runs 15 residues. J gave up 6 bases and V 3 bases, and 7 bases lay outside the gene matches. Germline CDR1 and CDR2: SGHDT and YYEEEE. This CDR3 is CASSYSSGRSDTQYF. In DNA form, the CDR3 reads TGTGCCAGCAGCTATTCTAGCGGGAGATCCGATACGCAGTATTTT.

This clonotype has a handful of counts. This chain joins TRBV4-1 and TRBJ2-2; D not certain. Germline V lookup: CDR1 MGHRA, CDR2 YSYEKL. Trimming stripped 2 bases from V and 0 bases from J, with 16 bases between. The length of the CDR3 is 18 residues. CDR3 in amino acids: CASSQINLRSANTGELFF. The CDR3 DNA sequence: TGCGCCAGCAGCCAAATAAATCTCCGAAGCGCGAACACCGGGGAGCTGTTTTTT.

The CDR3 spells CASSFLNTGELFF. The CDR3 DNA sequence: TGTGCCAGCAGCTTTCTGAACACCGGGGAGCTGTTTTTT. The chain has TRBV7-2 and TRBJ2-2; D call uncertain. V lost 3 bases and J lost 1, with 3 bases in between. The length of the CDR3 is 13 residues. Per the germline V gene, CDR1 is SGHTA and CDR2 is FQGNSA. The variable domain in full, with the rest retrieved from reference TRBV7-2 and TRBJ2-2, is GAGVSQSPSNKVTEKGKDVELRCDPISGHTALYWYRQSLGQGLEFLIYFQGNSAPDKSGLPSDRFSAERTGGSVSTLTIQRTQQEDSAVYLCASSFLNTGELFFGEGSRLTVL.

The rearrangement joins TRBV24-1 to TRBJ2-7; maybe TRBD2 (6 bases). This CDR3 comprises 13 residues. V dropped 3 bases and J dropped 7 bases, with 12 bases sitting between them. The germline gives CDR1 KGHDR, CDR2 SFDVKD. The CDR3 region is CATSDTGVGEQYF. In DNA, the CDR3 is TGTGCCACCAGTGATACGGGGGTTGGAGAGCAGTACTTC.

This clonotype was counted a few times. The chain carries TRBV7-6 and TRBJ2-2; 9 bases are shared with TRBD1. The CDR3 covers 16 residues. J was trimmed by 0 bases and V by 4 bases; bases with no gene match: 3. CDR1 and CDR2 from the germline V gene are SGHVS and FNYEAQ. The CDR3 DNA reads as TGTGCCAGCAGCTCCTGGACAGGGGCGAACACCGGGGAGCTGTTTTTT. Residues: CASSSWTGANTGELFF.

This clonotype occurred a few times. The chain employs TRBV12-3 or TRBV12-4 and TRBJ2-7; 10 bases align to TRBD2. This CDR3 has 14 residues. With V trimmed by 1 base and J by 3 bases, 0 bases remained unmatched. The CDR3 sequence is CASSLGTSGYEQYF. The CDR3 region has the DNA TGTGCCAGCAGTTTAGGGACTAGCGGCTACGAGCAGTACTTC.

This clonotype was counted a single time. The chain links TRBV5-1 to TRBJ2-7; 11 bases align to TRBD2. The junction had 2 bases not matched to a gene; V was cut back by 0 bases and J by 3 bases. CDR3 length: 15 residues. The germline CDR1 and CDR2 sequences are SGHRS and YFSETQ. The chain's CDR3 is CASSLELAGVYEQYF. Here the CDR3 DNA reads TGCGCCAGCAGCTTGGAACTAGCGGGGGTCTACGAGCAGTACTTC.

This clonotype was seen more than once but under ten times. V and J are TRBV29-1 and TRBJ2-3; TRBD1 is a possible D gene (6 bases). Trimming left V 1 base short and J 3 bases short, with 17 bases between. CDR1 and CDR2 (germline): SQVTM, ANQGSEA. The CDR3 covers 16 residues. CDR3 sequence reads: CSVEVPDRNGTDTQYF. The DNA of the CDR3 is TGCAGCGTTGAAGTCCCTGACAGGAACGGTACAGATACGCAGTATTTT.

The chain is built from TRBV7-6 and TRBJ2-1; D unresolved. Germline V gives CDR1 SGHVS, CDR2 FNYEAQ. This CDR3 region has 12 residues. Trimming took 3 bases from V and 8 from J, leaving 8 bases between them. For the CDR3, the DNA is TGTGCCAGCAGCTTCTCTGTGGATGAGCAGTTCTTC. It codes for CASSFSVDEQFF.

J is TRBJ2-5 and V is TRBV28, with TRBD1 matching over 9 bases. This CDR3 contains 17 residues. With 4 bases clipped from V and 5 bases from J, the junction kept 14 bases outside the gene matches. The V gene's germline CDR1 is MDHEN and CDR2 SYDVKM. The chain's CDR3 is CASSSDPGQGGLETQYF. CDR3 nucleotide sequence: TGTGCCAGCAGTTCGGACCCGGGACAGGGAGGCTTGGAGACCCAGTACTTC.

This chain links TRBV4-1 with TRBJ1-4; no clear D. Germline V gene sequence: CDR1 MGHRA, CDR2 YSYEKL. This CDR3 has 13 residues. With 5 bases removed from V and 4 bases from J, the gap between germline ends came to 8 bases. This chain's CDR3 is CASSSEDNEKLFF. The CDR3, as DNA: TGCGCCAGCAGCTCCGAGGATAATGAAAAACTGTTTTTT.

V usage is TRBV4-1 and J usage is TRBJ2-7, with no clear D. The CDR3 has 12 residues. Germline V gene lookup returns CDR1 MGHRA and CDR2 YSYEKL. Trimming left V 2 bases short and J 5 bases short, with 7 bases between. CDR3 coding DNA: TGCGCCAGCAGCCAAACGGCCGACGAGCAGTACTTC. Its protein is CASSQTADEQYF.

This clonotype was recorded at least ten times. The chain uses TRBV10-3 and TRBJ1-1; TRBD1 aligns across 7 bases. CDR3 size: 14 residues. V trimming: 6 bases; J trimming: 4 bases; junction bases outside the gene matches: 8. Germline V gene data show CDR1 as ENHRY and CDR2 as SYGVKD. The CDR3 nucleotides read TGTGCCATCAGGGAAACAGGGGAGATCACTGAAGCTTTCTTT. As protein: CAIRETGEITEAFF.